The present T cell receptor (beta chain) was sequenced within a study of blood T cell repertoires in COVID-19. Across the whole study: Collection of acute and convalescent COVID-19 samples took place in the United States, Italy and Spain. Sources were T cells, B-cell-depleted T cells, or PBMCs; the material itself was cDNA or gDNA.

The CDR3 spans 13 residues. Trimming took 1 base from V and 5 from J, leaving 9 bases between them. The germline V gene encodes CDR1 SGHDT and CDR2 YYEEEE. Authors' methods: Quantification of nucleated cells was approximated via reference gene primer amplification. The data were produced by immunoSEQ multiplex PCR, yet TCRdb's version contains in-frame clones alone and is incomplete. Clone size and V and J calls were adopted from that table, with D and trimming inferred from the DNA. The profile covers over 150,000 clones, with approximately 78% appearing a single time and around 1.5% taken by the ten largest.

The chain couples TRBV5-6 to TRBJ1-1, with D unclear. The sequence came from an older man with acute or convalescent COVID-19. Sequenced material: peripheral blood. The CDR3 region has the DNA TGTGCCAGCAGCTTGAGCACCGGGACTGAAGCTTTCTTT. Its translation is CASSLSTGTEAFF.